This TCR beta chain was identified in a study of blood T cells in healthy people across ages. Findings and limits, study-wide: No conclusive comparison of naive versus antigen-experienced cells was possible with unsorted PBMCs. Naive CD4+ cell counts and diversity both ran higher in long-lived than in aged donors.

Per germline, CDR1 SGHVS and CDR2 FQNEAQ. V trimming: 4 bases; J trimming: 4 bases; junction bases outside the gene matches: 10. The CDR3 contains 16 residues. At least ten counts were recorded for this clonotype. The antigen is unknown. Peripheral blood, approximately 10 milliliters per donor, was collected. Per sample, extraction of total RNA gave at least 5.5 micrograms in every case. Sample-barcoded 5' priming and a J-beta primer mix drove a second PCR of roughly 7 to 11 cycles. TCRdb independently ran MiXCR on the 5' RACE reads; one entry per CDR3 protein. Of 590,000 or so distinct CDR3 sequences in the sample, about 30% were seen once.

The genes are TRBV7-8 and TRBJ2-3; 8 positions agree with TRBD1. This sequence originates from a woman older than 75 in good health. Sample: blood. The CDR3 DNA reads TGTGCCAGCAGCTCCCCAGGGGGCTTGGAGGCAGATACGCAGTATTTT. It yields the protein CASSSPGGLEADTQYF.